This TCR beta chain was profiled in a study of blood T cell repertoires in COVID-19. Study overall: T cells, B-cell-depleted T cells, or PBMCs provided the cDNA or gDNA that served as material.

Source study methods: The authors estimated nucleated cell counts from reference gene primer amplification. Sequenced by immunoSEQ multiplex PCR; TCRdb stores in-frame clones only, minus some. The V and J calls and the clone size are those of that table, but D and trimming were determined from the DNA. In the table there are roughly 220,000 clones, around nine tenths of which are singletons. V dropped 1 base and J dropped 2; count of bases not matched to a gene: 8. This CDR3 is built from 17 residues. Germline V gene sequence: CDR1 MNHEY, CDR2 SVGEGT. This chain uses TRBV6-2 or TRBV6-3 with TRBJ2-5, with 9 bases that match TRBD2. Sequenced: peripheral blood. The clonotype comes from a man between 60 and 70 years old with acute or convalescent COVID-19. The CDR3 reads CASSYYQAGGTQETQYF. In DNA, the CDR3 is TGTGCCAGCAGTTACTATCAAGCGGGGGGCACACAAGAGACCCAGTACTTC.